The clone carrying this TCR beta chain was seen only once. TCRdb keeps only in-frame clones here, not all; method: immunoSEQ multiplex PCR. Of about 2.3 million clones in the sample, around 90% are singletons; the top ten hold 0.3% to 0.45%. V lost 4 bases to trimming and J lost 5 bases, with 13 bases between them. CDR1 is SGDLS, CDR2 YYNGEE, per germline. CDR3 length equals 13 residues. The source of the sample is a study of shared clonotypes between healthy human individuals. This TCR derives from a man younger than 35 in good health. Some clones in this sample may be carry-over from other donors' samples. The sample taken for sequencing was naive CD4+ T cells from PBMCs. Subset noted: CD45RA+ positively selected. The rearrangement links TRBV9 to TRBJ2-7, with D perhaps matching TRBD2 (7 bases). The CDR3 sequence: CASSSWGGHEQYF. The CDR3 coding sequence is TGTGCCAGCAGCTCCTGGGGGGGCCACGAGCAGTACTTC.